This T cell receptor beta chain was documented in a study of cytomegalovirus exposure and HLA in healthy donors. Study-level points and caveats: Most CMV-associated TCR beta chains were later found to appear HLA-restricted. The Asian-associated ancestry cluster reportedly had fewer N-insertions than the approximately 690-donor mean in a later analysis. Upon later analysis, HLA-associated TCR beta chains proved more clonally expanded than other, equally common chains.

PCR primers comprised 60 Vbeta and 13 Jbeta primers. Profiling relied on immunoSEQ multiplex PCR, and the TCRdb table lists in-frame clones only, not all of them. The table records approximately 150,000 clones, more than 60% of them present only once. The CDR3 has 15 amino acids. Trimming took 5 bases from V and 6 from J, leaving 17 bases between them. In germline, CDR1 is MNHEY, CDR2 SMNVEV (reference sequence). Regarding this clone: What it binds is not known.

The rearrangement uses TRBV27 and TRBJ2-1, with no clear D. Sequences were obtained from PBMCs. This receptor was identified in a man between 18 and 35 years old in good health and CMV-seropositive. CDR3 protein: CASSVIGTTLNEQFF. The DNA of the CDR3 is TGTGCCAGCAGTGTTATCGGTACTACTCTCAATGAGCAGTTCTTC.